This T cell receptor beta chain was identified during a study of beta chain features in type 1 diabetes. Germline V gene sequence: CDR1 MDHEN, CDR2 SYDVKM. V was trimmed by 3 bases and J by 7 bases, leaving 6 bases between them. The CDR3 contains 11 residues. Since all of the isolated RNA was reverse transcribed, expressed TCRB transcripts were what got sequenced. Clones were sequenced by immunoSEQ multiplex PCR, and TCRdb holds only the in-frame ones, with some missing. The table records 130,000 to 150,000 clones, under 60% of them present only once. Sequenced sample: Tregs from blood. The chain employs TRBV28 and TRBJ1-2, with unresolved D. The TCR was taken from a man aged 18 to 30 in good health. The chain's CDR3 is CASSLEAGYTF. The CDR3 nucleotides read TGTGCCAGCAGTTTGGAGGCTGGCTACACCTTC.